The 5 T cell receptor beta chains given below trace back to one sample, sequenced in a study of lymphopenia after photon versus proton radiotherapy. Profiled with immunoSEQ multiplex PCR; TCRdb holds only in-frame clones, not every one. The top ten hold 21% of the sample, which has tens of thousands of clones, roughly 80% seen once. Sample: peripheral blood, taken from a patient treated with proton-based radiotherapy. The receptors stem from a woman in her seventies with pancreatic cancer.

The V call is TRBV4-1, the J call TRBJ2-3, with 9 bases lining up with TRBD1. Germline CDR1 MGHRA, CDR2 YSYEKL. With V trimmed by 3 bases and J by 0 bases, 4 bases remained unmatched. The CDR3 is made up of 16 amino acids. The CDR3 sequence: CASSQGTGKSTDTQYF. The CDR3 nucleotides read TGCGCCAGCAGCCAGGGGACAGGGAAGAGCACAGATACGCAGTATTTT.

The chain joins TRBV4-2 to TRBJ2-2, with D uncertain. The germline V and J ends were trimmed by 0 bases and 6 bases, with 11 bases remaining between them. Germline CDR1 is LGHNA and CDR2 is YNFKEQ. The CDR3 is made up of 15 amino acids. The CDR3 loop is CASSQDKGVAGELFF. As DNA, the CDR3 is TGTGCCAGCAGCCAAGACAAGGGTGTTGCCGGGGAGCTGTTTTTT.

CDR3 sequence reads: CAIQGGGGKLFF. The CDR3, as DNA: TGTGCCATACAGGGTGGAGGGGGAAAACTGTTTTTT. V and J are TRBV28 and TRBJ1-4; a weak D match, TRBD1 (6 bases). The CDR3 is made up of 12 amino acids. Trimming took off 10 bases at V and 10 bases at J, with 16 bases between the two ends. CDR1 and CDR2 from the germline V gene are MDHEN and SYDVKM.

The chain carries TRBV7-2 and TRBJ2-7, with TRBD2 matching over 9 bases. V gave up 2 bases and J gave up 6 bases; unmatched junction bases: 5. Germline assignment: CDR1 SGHTA and CDR2 FQGNSA. The CDR3 consists of 14 residues. Here the CDR3 reads CASSLKREVVEQYF. The CDR3 coding sequence is TGTGCCAGCAGCTTAAAGCGGGAGGTGGTCGAGCAGTACTTC.

V and J are TRBV6-5 and TRBJ2-7, with TRBD2 identical over 7 bases. CDR1 and CDR2 (germline): MNHEY, SVGAGI. Trimming at V came to 3 bases and at J to 2 bases, leaving 7 bases not matched to a gene. The CDR3 is 15 amino acids. The CDR3 sequence: CASSYTSGVTYEQYF. DNA of the CDR3: TGTGCCAGCAGTTATACCAGCGGGGTAACCTACGAGCAGTACTTC.